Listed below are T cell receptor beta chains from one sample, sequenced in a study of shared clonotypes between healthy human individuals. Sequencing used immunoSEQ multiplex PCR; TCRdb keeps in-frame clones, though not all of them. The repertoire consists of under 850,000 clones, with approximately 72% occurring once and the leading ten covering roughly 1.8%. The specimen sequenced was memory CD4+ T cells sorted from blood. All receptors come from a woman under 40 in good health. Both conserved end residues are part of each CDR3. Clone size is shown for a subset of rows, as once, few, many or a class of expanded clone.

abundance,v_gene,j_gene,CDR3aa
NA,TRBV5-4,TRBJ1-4,CASSLGADGTNEKLFF
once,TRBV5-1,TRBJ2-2,CASRPMLQTAHTGELFF
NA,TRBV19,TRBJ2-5,CASSERQGRQTQYF
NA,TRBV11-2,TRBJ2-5,CASSFSGSQETQYF
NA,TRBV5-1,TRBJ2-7,CASSSNGLGYEQYF
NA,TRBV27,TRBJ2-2,CASSLKGQGTPRSTGELFF
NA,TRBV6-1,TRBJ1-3,CASSEIADYSGNTIYF
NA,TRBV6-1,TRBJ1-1,CASTRDRANTEAFF
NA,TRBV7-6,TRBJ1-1,CASSRQAWTEAFF
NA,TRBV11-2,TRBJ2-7,CASSFRPTDFSYEQYF
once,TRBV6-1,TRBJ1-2,CASSEATADYGYTF
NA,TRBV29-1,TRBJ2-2,CSVLGTGGLDTGELFF
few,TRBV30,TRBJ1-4,CAWSQGAGEKLFF
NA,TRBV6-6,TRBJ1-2,CASSSTGLAGYTF
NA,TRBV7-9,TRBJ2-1,CASSGQGAGNEQFF
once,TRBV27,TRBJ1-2,CASSLEQGRGGYTF
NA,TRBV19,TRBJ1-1,CASSMGQGASEAFF
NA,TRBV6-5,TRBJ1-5,CASSYREHQPQHF
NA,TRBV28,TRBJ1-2,CASSAPGDFASYGYTF
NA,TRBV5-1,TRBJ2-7,CASSLSGAGSYEQYF
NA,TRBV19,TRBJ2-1,CASSKGLAGGGNEQFF
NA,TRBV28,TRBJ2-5,CASSLGGVGRRETQYF